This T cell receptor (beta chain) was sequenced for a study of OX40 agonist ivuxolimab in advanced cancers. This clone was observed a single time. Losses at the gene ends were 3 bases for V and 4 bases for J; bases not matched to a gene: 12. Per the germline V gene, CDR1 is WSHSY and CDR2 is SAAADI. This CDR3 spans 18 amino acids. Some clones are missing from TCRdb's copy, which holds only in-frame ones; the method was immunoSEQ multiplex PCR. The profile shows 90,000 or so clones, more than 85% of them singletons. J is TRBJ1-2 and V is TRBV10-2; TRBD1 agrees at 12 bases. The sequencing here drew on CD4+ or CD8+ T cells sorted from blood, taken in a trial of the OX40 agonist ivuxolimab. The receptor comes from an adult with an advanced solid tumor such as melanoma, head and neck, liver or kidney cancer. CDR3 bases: TGCGCCAGCAGTGACTGGACCGGGACAGGGGGCCGAGGCTATGGCTACACCTTC. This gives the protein CASSDWTGTGGRGYGYTF.